This T cell receptor beta chain originates from a study of blood T cell repertoires in COVID-19. The study assigned cohorts using participant-reported clinical history. In the original analysis: Reference gene primer amplification gave nucleated cell count estimates. The data were produced by immunoSEQ multiplex PCR, yet TCRdb's version contains in-frame clones alone and is incomplete. V and J calls and clone size come straight from that table; D and trimming were deduced from the DNA. Of more than 200,000 clones listed, around 90% were seen once; the top ten hold 11%. The CDR3 sequence is 17 residues long. Germline values: CDR1 MNHEY, CDR2 SMNVEV (reference sequence). The J segment lost 5 bases and the V segment lost 5 bases, leaving 11 bases of the junction unmatched.

This TCR was sampled from a man aged 25 to 40 who had recovered from COVID-19. The gene calls are TRBV27 and TRBJ2-7; 14 bases match TRBD2. Input material: PBMCs or T cells enriched from blood (not recorded which). CDR3 sequence reads: CASSPYTGTSGRNEQYF. The CDR3 bases are TGTGCCAGCAGTCCTTATACAGGGACTAGCGGGAGAAACGAGCAGTACTTC.